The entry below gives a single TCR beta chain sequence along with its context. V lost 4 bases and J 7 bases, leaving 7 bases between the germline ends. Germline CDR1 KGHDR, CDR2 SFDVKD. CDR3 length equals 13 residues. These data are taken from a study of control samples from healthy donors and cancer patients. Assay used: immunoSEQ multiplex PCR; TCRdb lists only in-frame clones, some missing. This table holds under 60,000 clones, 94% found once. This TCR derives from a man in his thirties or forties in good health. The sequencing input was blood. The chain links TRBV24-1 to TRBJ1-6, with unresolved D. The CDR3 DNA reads TGTGCCACCAGTGAGCAGGACAATTCACCCCTCCACTTT. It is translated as CATSEQDNSPLHF.